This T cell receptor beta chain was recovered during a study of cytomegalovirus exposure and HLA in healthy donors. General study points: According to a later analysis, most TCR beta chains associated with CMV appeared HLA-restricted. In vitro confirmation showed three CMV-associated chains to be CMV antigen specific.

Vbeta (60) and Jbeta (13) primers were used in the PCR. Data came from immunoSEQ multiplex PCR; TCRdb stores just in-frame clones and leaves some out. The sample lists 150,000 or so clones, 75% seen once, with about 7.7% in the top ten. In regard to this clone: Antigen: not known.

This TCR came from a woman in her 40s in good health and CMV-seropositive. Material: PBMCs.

The CDR3 DNA reads as TGTGCCAGCAGCTTGGCCGCAGGCGAGCAGTACTTC. This translates into CASSLAAGEQYF. The rearrangement links TRBV5-5 to TRBJ2-7; no firm D call. Per the germline V gene, CDR1 is SGHKS and CDR2 is YYEKEE (reference sequence). V gave up 0 bases and J gave up 6 bases, with 7 bases separating them. The CDR3 consists of 12 residues.